This T cell receptor beta chain was found in a study of long-term antiretroviral therapy in people with HIV (dated by TCRdb to the early 2020s). At the level of the whole study: Collection of the earliest samples took place about a decade ahead of the 2015 WHO recommendation for immediate ART, at a time when ART was typically delayed until CD4 counts fell. Of the roughly 30 participants with HIV, 10 to 11 were female. From some 27 adults with confirmed HIV infection, the cohort provided some 200 cryopreserved PBMC samples, gathered serially across a mean of roughly 6 years (range 1-12). Test extractions of a monoclonal T-cell line alongside fewer than 40 polyclonal samples showed no cross-contamination during QIAcube processing. Whether ART initiation and durable HIV suppression were associated with changes in peripheral blood TRB repertoire composition and diversity was tested in a retrospective serial study. Study-level results and caveats: Because cell numbers in pre-ART samples were limited, unsorted PBMC were profiled instead of sorted CD4+ and CD8+ T cells. Expanded TRB clones identified before ART initiation dominated the repertoire across all time points, though the dominance fluctuated and decreased in many PLHIV after ART. The samples were dated from the mid-2000s to the late 2010s, and the ART regimens that were used may be less effective than current ART regimens. Owing to limited PBMC availability, only the TCR beta chain was sequenced, without alpha chain pairing. Narrower CDR3 length ranges were observed in HIV repertoires than in controls, and an antigen-experienced repertoire with only a slight naive shift after ART was suggested by the network structure. ART initiation was associated with a significant increase in TRB diversity, but diversity stayed significantly below transplant donor controls even after long-term ART. Inferences about post-ART repertoire changes are limited because no data were available on ART adherence, viral resistance or therapy changes.

To be included, a participant needed at least one PBMC sample from before ART initiation plus at least two post-ART samples. Every participant with HIV received treatment in the United States of America. Before DNA extraction, cryopreserved samples of roughly 0.9-10 million PBMC were thawed and then washed. At the time of the earliest PBMC sample, participants with HIV were aged between roughly 20 and 60 years. Each participant contributed PBMC samples from 1-4 timepoints before ART initiation and 2-8 timepoints after ART initiation, with a median of 7 samples. Serial HIV viral load, CD4+ T-cell count, ART history and demographic data were obtained for every participant. A Qiagen kit on a QIAcube was used to extract genomic DNA from unsorted PBMC, with samples processed in batches of 12. Sequencing of the TRB variable region was done with the immunoSEQ hsTCRB v3.0 assay at survey level resolution. The targeted TRB sequencing depth was roughly 40,000-50,000 T-cell genomes per sample. An Illumina MiSeq with a v3 150-cycle kit was used to sequence the pooled TRB libraries. Per the original workflow: Repertoire analysis was run in R within a reproducible Nextflow workflow that covered QC, data transformation and analysis. LymphoSeq2, an R package for exploring AIRR-Seq data, was used to implement custom analyses. A handful of samples that yielded fewer than 5000 total TRB sequences were excluded, so that around 190 HIV repertoires were analyzed. Among the approximately 190 retained HIV repertoires, 55 to 65 were collected before ART initiation and around 130 after ART initiation. Repertoires were downsampled to 5000 TRB nucleotide sequences, with summary statistics averaged over 100 downsampling iterations. TRB sequences were retained for analysis only if CDR3 regions of at least seven amino acids were present. A Shannon entropy-derived clonality score and the Gini coefficient were used to measure diversity. In repertoire networks, the top 5000 CDR3 amino acid sequences were linked whenever an edit distance of one separated two sequences. Antigen specificity groups and MHC restriction were predicted for TRB CDR3 amino acid sequences with GLIPH2. To flag known CMV, EBV, HIV or tissue antigen associations, CDR3 amino acid sequences were matched against VDJdb and McPAS-TCR. Pre-ART, post-ART and control groups were compared with Wilcoxon signed-rank tests and Holm-Bonferroni correction. This immuneACCESS table, as held by TCRdb, lists in-frame sequences with V and J called but not all clones. Of the missing ones, under half trace to an unresolved V gene in checked studies; the others have no known cause. V and J calls plus clone size are reproduced from that table; the DNA served to infer D and trimming. Recorded for this sample are 25,000 to 35,000 clones; around 90% of them occurred a single time. The top ten clones comprise roughly 3.9% of the sample.

By sample share, this clone is medium-sized (0.01 to 0.1%). No antigen is known for it. Base qualities are missing; no much larger clone stands one base away. The junction shows trimming of 8 bases on V and 6 bases on J, and the gene matches do not reach 1 base of it. The CDR3, from cysteine to phenylalanine, totals 11 residues. Kept here is only the CDR3 DNA, which spans 33 bases and is read in frame from base 1. According to the germline V gene, CDR1 reads LGHNT and CDR2 reads FRNRAP. Here the chain combines TRBV12-5 and TRBJ2-1; 7 middle bases align to TRBD1. This TCR came from a woman aged 18-29 years with HIV. The material sequenced was unsorted PBMCs, taken 1.8 years after starting antiretroviral therapy. The DNA reads TGTGCTAGTTCAGGGGGCAATGAGCAGTTCTTC. It translates as CASSGGNEQFF.